This note documents a single T cell receptor beta chain sequence. This clonotype appeared a single time. Its binding antigen is unknown. No much larger clone is present one base from it, and per-base qualities are unavailable. One read alone lends weak support. This record belongs to a study of CD8+CD57+ T cells in acquired aplastic anemia (dated by TCRdb to the late 2010s). About the study as a whole: On average, sorted CD4+ and CD8+ cells yielded about 3 ug of extracted DNA, with a range of roughly 0.18 to 27.4 ug. Study-level results and caveats: Nearly 30 CD8+ CDR3 sequences were found in both patients and controls but appeared to be highly expressed in patients and within the immunodominant clones of the patients. No significant difference in CD8+ Simpson's diversity was found between patients and healthy controls (P=0.060).

In the study, sorted CD4+ and CD8+ blood T cells from patients with severe aplastic anemia and from healthy subjects underwent deep sequencing of TCR repertoires. Ficoll-Paque density gradient centrifugation was used to isolate peripheral blood mononuclear cells. Before DNA extraction, CD4+ and CD8+ T cells were sorted with FACS or magnetic beads. The CDR3 spans 15 residues, from the cysteine through the phenylalanine. Only CDR3 DNA remains: 45 bases, in frame from the first base. Trimming leaves V shorter by 4 bases and J shorter by 5 bases, with the junction holding 4 bases beyond the gene matches. In the germline V gene, CDR1 corresponds to SGDLS and CDR2 to YYNGEE. TCR beta VDJ combination and CDR3 sequence profiling used genomic DNA as the template. An Illumina HiSeq 2000 was the platform used for TCR repertoire sequencing. On the authors' methods: Repertoire assessment relied on Simpson's diversity index, CDR3 size and DJ length profiles, and TRBV/TRBJ rearrangement plots. The most abundant DNA sequence in the deep sequencing data was defined as the immunodominant clone. CDR3 amino acid sequences were screened for sharing across subjects and compared with published repertoires and the VDJdb database. Using fastp trimming at Q25 and MiXCR clonotype assembly, TCRdb reanalyzed the public sequencing data and kept in-frame beta chains. Each entry is one CDR3 protein sequence, shown with its most common DNA and genes. These V and J calls are TCRdb output, not the study's own analysis. The sample table records 250,000 to 350,000 distinct CDR3 sequences; 50% to 70% of these occur just once. The top ten hold under 8.5% of the sample.

This sequence was found in a human donor with severe aplastic anemia or a healthy control (not recorded which). What was sequenced was sorted CD4+, CD8+, or CD8+CD57+ T cells (not recorded which) from PBMCs. The V and J genes are TRBV9 and TRBJ1-4; 11 central nucleotides agree with TRBD1. The sequenced DNA: TGTGCCAGCAGCATCCGGGACAGGGGGAATGAAAAACTGTTTTTT. This yields the protein CASSIRDRGNEKLFF.